These 3 T cell receptor beta chains were sequenced from one sample in a study of blood T cell repertoires in COVID-19. Here immunoSEQ multiplex PCR was the method, and the copy in TCRdb shows in-frame clones only, minus some. The data hold 250,000 to 300,000 clones, with around 90% observed a single time. Sequenced input: peripheral blood. These receptor sequences come from a woman in her 70s with COVID-19, enrolled during active disease.

This sequence joins TRBV4-3 and TRBJ1-2; unclear D gene. The germline V and J ends were trimmed by 1 base and 1 base, with 4 bases remaining between them. The CDR3 runs 13 residues. Per the germline V gene, CDR1 is LGHNA and CDR2 is YSLEER. CDR3 sequence: CASSQAVNYGYTF. CDR3 DNA sequence: TGCGCCAGCAGCCAAGCGGTTAACTATGGCTACACCTTC.

The chain has TRBV5-1 and TRBJ2-2, with 8 bases lining up with TRBD2. Germline loops: CDR1 SGHRS, CDR2 YFSETQ. With 0 bases clipped from V and 6 bases from J, the junction kept 4 bases outside the gene matches. The CDR3 totals 15 residues. This CDR3 reads CASSLGTSFSGELFF. In DNA form, the CDR3 reads TGCGCCAGCAGCTTGGGGACTAGCTTTTCCGGGGAGCTGTTTTTT.

This clone was seen once. V usage is TRBV5-1 and J usage is TRBJ1-2; 8 bases are shared with TRBD1. CDR1 and CDR2 (germline): SGHRS, YFSETQ. CDR3 length: 14 amino acids. Trimming at V came to 6 bases and at J to 7 bases, leaving 11 bases not matched to a gene. The CDR3 DNA reads TGCGCCAGCACGGGAGGACAGGGAGTATCTGGCTACACCTTC. As protein: CASTGGQGVSGYTF.